Listed here are 9 T cell receptor beta chains from one sample, sequenced in a study of blood T cell repertoires in COVID-19. Sequencing was performed with immunoSEQ multiplex PCR; in TCRdb, only in-frame clones are kept and a portion is missing. The table shows approximately 100,000 clones, with over 75% occurring only once. Specimen: peripheral blood. These receptors were taken from a woman aged 30 to 39 with acute or convalescent COVID-19.

The V call is TRBV6-5, the J call TRBJ2-7; no reliable D call. There are 16 residues in the CDR3. Trimming cost V 0 bases and J 0 bases, with 12 bases left between them. The germline V gene has CDR1 MNHEY and CDR2 SVGAGI. CDR3 amino acids: CASSYSRKKSSYEQYF. Here the CDR3 DNA reads TGTGCCAGCAGTTACTCCAGGAAAAAGAGCTCCTACGAGCAGTACTTC.

This chain connects TRBV28 to TRBJ2-3; TRBD2 matches 7 bases. The CDR3 has 15 residues. The germline V gene has CDR1 MDHEN and CDR2 SYDVKM. Trimming removed 6 bases from V and 6 bases from J; junction bases left unmatched: 12. CDR3 sequence reads: CASSTSGEAPDTQYF. The CDR3 region has the DNA TGTGCCAGCAGCACAAGCGGGGAAGCCCCGGATACGCAGTATTTT.

The chain links TRBV5-1 to TRBJ1-4; 7 nucleotides align to TRBD1. This CDR3 is 15 amino acids long. The trim removed 0 bases at V and 6 bases at J, leaving 5 bases unmatched. Germline CDR1 and CDR2: SGHRS and YFSETQ. CDR3 coding DNA: TGCGCCAGCAGCTTGGCCGGGCAGGGGGATGAAAAACTGTTTTTT. The encoded protein is CASSLAGQGDEKLFF.

The chain carries TRBV5-1 and TRBJ2-7, with 7 bases matching TRBD1. The trim removed 0 bases at V and 6 bases at J, leaving 9 bases unmatched. Germline CDR1 SGHRS, CDR2 YFSETQ. The CDR3 spans 15 residues. CDR3 amino acids: CASSLAKGGRVEQYF. Here the CDR3 DNA reads TGCGCCAGCAGCTTGGCTAAAGGGGGCAGGGTCGAGCAGTACTTC.

The V and J genes are TRBV2 and TRBJ1-1, with D uncertain. Germline assignment: CDR1 SNHLY and CDR2 FYNNEI. The length of the CDR3 is 12 residues. The V end was cut by 3 bases, the J end by 1 base, with 3 bases between. CDR3: CASSDWNTEAFF. In DNA form, the CDR3 reads TGTGCCAGCAGTGACTGGAACACTGAAGCTTTCTTT.

In DNA, the CDR3 is TGCAGCGTATGGGACAGGGGGCGCGTTTTTGCTGAAGCTTTCTTT. It specifies CSVWDRGRVFAEAFF. The V call is TRBV29-1, the J call TRBJ1-1, with 12 bases matching TRBD1. CDR3 length: 15 residues. After removal of 6 bases from V and 6 bases from J, the junction contained 11 bases not matched to a gene. Per the germline V gene, CDR1 is SQVTM and CDR2 is ANQGSEA.

The V call is TRBV6-5, the J call TRBJ2-1; 15 bases are shared with TRBD2. This CDR3 region has 15 residues. The germline V gene encodes CDR1 MNHEY and CDR2 SVGAGI. Trimming took 4 bases from V and 9 from J; bases not matched to a gene: 4. The CDR3 spells CASSWTSGGASEQFF. CDR3 nucleotide sequence: TGTGCCAGCAGTTGGACTAGCGGGGGGGCCAGTGAGCAGTTCTTC.

Here the CDR3 reads CASSLNGYEQYF. CDR3 nucleotide sequence: TGTGCCAGCAGCTTAAACGGCTACGAGCAGTACTTC. The chain links TRBV11-2 to TRBJ2-7, with D uncertain. CDR1 and CDR2 from the germline V gene are SGHAT and FQNNGV. V gave up 2 bases and J gave up 3 bases, with 5 bases separating them. The CDR3 contains 12 residues.

The chain combines TRBV4-1 with TRBJ2-2; a possible D gene is TRBD2 (6 bases). Germline CDR1 is MGHRA and CDR2 is YSYEKL. The CDR3 is made up of 15 amino acids. V dropped 1 base and J dropped 6 bases, with 12 bases sitting between them. The CDR3 nucleotides are TGCGCCAGCAGCCAAGTCCCTTCTAGCGCCGGGGAGCTGTTTTTT. Amino acid sequence: CASSQVPSSAGELFF.